The clone carrying this T cell receptor (beta chain) was seen ten or more times. The antigen is undetermined. Previously described methods and listed TCR primers were used for bulk TCR libraries. One entry per CDR3 protein, called by TCRdb with MiXCR from the PCR reads. The data show approximately 670,000 distinct CDR3 sequences, 15% to 20% seen once. Trimming stripped 4 bases from V and 8 bases from J, with 9 bases between. The CDR3 runs to 12 residues. CDR1 is SEHNR and CDR2 is FQNEAQ in the germline V gene (reference sequence). This specimen comes from a study of molecular identifiers for immune sequencing clone quantification. Sorting isolated naive CD8 T cells as CD8+CD4-CCR7+CD45RA+ events. The study's findings and limits: It was shown that clones above 20 RNA copies held over 97% of effector molecules, but under 1% in naive cells. Spiked Jurkat TCR RNA equal to one cell could reportedly be picked out among over 850,000 naive cells.

The chain employs TRBV7-9 and TRBJ1-5; unclear D gene. What was sequenced was naive CD8+ T cells from blood, with Jurkat cell RNA spiked in. Subset in this sample: FACS-sorted CD8+CD4-CCR7+CD45RA+ naive T cells. This receptor was obtained from a human donor in good health. Some libraries in this study had Jurkat cell RNA spiked in. The CDR3 nucleotides are TGTGCCAGCAGCTCTTTCTCTGAGCCCCAGCATTTT. Translated, it gives CASSSFSEPQHF.